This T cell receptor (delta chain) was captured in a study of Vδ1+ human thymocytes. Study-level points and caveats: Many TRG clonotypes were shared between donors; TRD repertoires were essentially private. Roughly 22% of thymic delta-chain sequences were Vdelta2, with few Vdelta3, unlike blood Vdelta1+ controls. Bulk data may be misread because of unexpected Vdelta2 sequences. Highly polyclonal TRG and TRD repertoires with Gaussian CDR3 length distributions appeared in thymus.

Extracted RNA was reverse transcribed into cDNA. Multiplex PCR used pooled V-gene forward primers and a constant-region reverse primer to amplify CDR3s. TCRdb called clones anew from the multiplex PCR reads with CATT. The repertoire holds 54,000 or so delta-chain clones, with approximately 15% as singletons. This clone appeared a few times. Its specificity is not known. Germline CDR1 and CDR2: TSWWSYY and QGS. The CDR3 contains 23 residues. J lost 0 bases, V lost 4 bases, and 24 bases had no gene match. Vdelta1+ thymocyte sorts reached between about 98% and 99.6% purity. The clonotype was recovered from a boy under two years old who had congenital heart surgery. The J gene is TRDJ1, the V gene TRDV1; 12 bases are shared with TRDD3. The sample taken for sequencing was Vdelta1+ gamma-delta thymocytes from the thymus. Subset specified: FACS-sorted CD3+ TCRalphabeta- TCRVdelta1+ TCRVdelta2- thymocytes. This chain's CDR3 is CALGVYLRALLGDTSPHTDKLIF. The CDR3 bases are TGTGCTCTTGGGGTCTACCTACGAGCACTACTGGGGGATACAAGCCCACACACCGATAAACTCATCTTT.